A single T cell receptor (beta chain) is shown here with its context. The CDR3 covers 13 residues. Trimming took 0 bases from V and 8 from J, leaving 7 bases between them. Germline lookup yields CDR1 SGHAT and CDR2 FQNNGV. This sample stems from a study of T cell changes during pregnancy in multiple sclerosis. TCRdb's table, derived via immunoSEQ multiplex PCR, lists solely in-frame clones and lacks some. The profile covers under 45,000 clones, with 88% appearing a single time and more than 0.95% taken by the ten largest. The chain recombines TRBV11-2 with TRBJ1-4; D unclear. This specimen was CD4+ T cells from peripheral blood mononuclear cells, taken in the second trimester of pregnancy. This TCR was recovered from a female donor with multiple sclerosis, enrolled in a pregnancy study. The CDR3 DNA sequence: TGTGCCAGCAGCTTAGATAATGTGGAAAAACTGTTTTTT. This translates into CASSLDNVEKLFF.